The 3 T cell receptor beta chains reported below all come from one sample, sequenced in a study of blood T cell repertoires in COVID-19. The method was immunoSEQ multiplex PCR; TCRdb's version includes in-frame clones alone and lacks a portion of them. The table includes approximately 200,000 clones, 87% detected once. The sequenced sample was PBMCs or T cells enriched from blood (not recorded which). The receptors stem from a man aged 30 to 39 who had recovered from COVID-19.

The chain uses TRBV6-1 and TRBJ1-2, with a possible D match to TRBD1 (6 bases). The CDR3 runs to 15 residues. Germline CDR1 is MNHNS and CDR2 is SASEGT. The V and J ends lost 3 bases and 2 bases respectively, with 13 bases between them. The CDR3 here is CASSEEDRLNYGYTF. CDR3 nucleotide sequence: TGTGCCAGCAGTGAGGAGGACAGATTGAACTATGGCTACACCTTC.

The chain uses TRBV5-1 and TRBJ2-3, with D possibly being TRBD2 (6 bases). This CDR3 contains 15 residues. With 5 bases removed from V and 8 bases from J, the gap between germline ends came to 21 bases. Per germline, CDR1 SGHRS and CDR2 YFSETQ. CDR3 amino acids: CASRSGTPREGTQYF. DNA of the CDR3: TGCGCCAGCAGGTCCGGGACTCCCCGAGAGGGTACGCAGTATTTT.

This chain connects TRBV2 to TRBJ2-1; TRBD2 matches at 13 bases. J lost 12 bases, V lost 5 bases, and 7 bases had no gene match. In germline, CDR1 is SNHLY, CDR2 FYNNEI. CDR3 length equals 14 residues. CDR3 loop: CASSRTSGGVGQFF. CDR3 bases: TGTGCCAGCAGTCGGACTAGCGGGGGAGTCGGGCAGTTCTTC.